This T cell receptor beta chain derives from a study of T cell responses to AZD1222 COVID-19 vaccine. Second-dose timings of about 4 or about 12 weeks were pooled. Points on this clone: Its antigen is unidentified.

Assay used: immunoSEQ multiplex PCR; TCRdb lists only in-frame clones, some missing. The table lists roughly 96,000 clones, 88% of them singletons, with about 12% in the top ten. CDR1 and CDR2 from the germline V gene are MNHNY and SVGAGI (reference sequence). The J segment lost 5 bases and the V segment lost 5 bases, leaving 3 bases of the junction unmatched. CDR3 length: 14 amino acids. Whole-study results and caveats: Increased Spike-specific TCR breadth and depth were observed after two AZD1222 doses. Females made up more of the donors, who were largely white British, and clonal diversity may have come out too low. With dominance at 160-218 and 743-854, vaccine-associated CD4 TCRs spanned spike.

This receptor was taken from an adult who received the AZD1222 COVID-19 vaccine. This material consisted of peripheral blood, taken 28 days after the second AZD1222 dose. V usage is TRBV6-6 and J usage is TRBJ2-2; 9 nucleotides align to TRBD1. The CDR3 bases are TGTGCCAGCAGTAAGGACAGGGGAACCGGGGAGCTGTTTTTT. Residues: CASSKDRGTGELFF.